This T cell receptor (beta chain) was profiled in a study of blood T cell repertoires in COVID-19. Only in-frame clones appear in the TCRdb table, and some are missing; sequencing was by immunoSEQ multiplex PCR. The sample has fewer than 200,000 clones; about four fifths are singletons. Source material: peripheral blood. The clonotype was recovered from a woman aged 40 to 49 with COVID-19, enrolled during active disease.

CDR3 in amino acids: CSGTRDRVTEAFF. In DNA, the CDR3 is TGCAGCGGGACCCGGGACAGGGTTACTGAAGCTTTCTTT. The chain has TRBV29-1 and TRBJ1-1; TRBD1 aligns across 9 bases. The CDR3 length is 13 residues. J gave up 5 bases and V 7 bases, and 8 bases lay outside the gene matches. Germline V lookup: CDR1 SQVTM, CDR2 ANQGSEA.